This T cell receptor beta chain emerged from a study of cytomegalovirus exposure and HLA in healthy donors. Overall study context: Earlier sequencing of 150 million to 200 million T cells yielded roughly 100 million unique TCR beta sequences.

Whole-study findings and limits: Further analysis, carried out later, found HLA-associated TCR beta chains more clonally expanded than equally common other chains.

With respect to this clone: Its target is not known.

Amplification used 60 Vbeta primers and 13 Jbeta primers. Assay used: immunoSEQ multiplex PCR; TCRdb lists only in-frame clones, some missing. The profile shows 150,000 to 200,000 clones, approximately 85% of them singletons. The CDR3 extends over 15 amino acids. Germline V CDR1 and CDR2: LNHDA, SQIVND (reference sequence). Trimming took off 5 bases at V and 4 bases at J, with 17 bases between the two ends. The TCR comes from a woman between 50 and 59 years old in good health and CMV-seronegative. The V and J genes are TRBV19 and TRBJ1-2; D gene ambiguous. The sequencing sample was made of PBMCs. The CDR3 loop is CASSQFRDSSYGYTF. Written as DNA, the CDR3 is TGTGCCAGTAGTCAGTTCCGCGATAGCTCCTATGGCTACACCTTC.